The TCR beta chain under discussion was sequenced for a study of HIV-infected patients and healthy controls. Study overall: All patients had undetectable virus after a further year of therapy, most of the 16 by the second bleed. Study-level results: Comparisons were complicated because patients and controls had unequal numbers of distinct sequences.

The CDR3 contains 17 residues. In germline, CDR1 is SGHTA, CDR2 FQGNSA. V lost 4 bases, J lost 0 bases, and 16 bases lay in between. Roughly three months, about 14 weeks, into antiretroviral therapy, follow-up blood was collected. All unsorted peripheral T cells were captured because whole blood was used without fractionation. cDNA was made from 500 ng RNA using alpha and beta constant primers. Separate chain-specific third strand synthesis with multiplexing indices produced the alpha and beta libraries. The cDNA received a 5' RACE adapter containing a random hexamer plus an SP2 sequencing primer site. Second strand synthesis was primed from the SP2 site. Via MiXCR, TCRdb re-called the 5' RACE reads, giving one row per CDR3 protein. The sample records about 4,600 distinct CDR3 sequences, around 6% being singletons. At least ten counts were recorded for this clonotype. The antigen is not known.

Source: blood, taken during antiretroviral therapy. This clonotype was sampled from an adult with HIV infection. The chain carries TRBV7-2 and TRBJ2-1, with D possibly being TRBD1 (6 bases). CDR3 region: CASSSHHRETSYNEQFF. The CDR3 region has the DNA TGTGCCAGCAGCTCCCATCACAGGGAAACCTCCTACAATGAGCAGTTCTTC.